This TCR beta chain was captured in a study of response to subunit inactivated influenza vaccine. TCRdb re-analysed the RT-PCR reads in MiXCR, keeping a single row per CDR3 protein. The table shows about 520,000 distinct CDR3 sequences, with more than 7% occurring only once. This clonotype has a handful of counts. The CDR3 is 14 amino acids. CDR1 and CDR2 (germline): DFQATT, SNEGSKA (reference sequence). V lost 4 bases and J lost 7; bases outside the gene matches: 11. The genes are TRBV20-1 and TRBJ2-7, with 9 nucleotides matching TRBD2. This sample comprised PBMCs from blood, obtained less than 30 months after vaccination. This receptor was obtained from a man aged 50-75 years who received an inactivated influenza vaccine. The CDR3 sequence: CSATALAGNSEQYF. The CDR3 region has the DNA TGCAGTGCTACCGCCCTAGCGGGAAACAGTGAGCAGTACTTC.